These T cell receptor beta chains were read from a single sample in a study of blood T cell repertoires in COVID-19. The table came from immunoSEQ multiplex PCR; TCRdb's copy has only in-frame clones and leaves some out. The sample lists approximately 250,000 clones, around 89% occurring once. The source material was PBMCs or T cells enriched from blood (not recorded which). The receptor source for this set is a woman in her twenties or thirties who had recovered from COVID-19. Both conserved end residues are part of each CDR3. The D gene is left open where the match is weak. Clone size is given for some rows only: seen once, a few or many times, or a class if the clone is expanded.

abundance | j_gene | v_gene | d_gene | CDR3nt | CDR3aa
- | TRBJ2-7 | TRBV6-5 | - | TGTGCCAGCAGTCCCAGGACAGCCACCTACGAGCAGTACTTC | CASSPRTATYEQYF
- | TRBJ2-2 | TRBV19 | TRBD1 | TGTGCCAGTAGTATTTGGGGGGACAGGGGGAACACCGGGGAGCTGTTTTTT | CASSIWGDRGNTGELFF
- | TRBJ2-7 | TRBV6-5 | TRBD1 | TGTGCCAGCAGGGCAGGGGGAACGGGCGAGCAGTACTTC | CASRAGGTGEQYF
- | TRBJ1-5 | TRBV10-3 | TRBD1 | TGTGCCATCAGTGAGTCGGGGGGACAGAATCAGCCCCAGCATTTT | CAISESGGQNQPQHF
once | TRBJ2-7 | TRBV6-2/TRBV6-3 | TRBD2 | TGTGCCAGCAGTCAAACGGGGTACGAATCCAGCGGGAGAATCTACGAGCAGTACTTC | CASSQTGYESSGRIYEQYF
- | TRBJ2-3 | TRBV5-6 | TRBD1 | TGTGCCAGCAGCCAAAGGGACAGCTACACAGATACGCAGTATTTT | CASSQRDSYTDTQYF
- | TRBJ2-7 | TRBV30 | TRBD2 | TGTGCCTGGAGTGCCCCCGGCGGGAGCTCCTACGAGCAGTACTTC | CAWSAPGGSSYEQYF
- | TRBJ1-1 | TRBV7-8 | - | TGTGCCAGCAGCTTAGGTTCGGAAGCTTTCTTT | CASSLGSEAFF
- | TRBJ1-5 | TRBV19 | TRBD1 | TGTGCCATCGGACAGGTAAGGCACCAGCCCCAGCATTTT | CAIGQVRHQPQHF
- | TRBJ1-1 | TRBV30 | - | TGTGCCTGGAGTGTAGGAGGGGTGTTGGACACTGAAGCTTTCTTT | CAWSVGGVLDTEAFF
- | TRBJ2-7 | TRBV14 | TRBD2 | TGTGCCAGCAGCCTCCTCCCGGGACTAGGTAGCGAGCAGTACTTC | CASSLLPGLGSEQYF
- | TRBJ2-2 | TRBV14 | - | TGTGCCAGCAGCCAAGATGCCCCCCGGCTAGCGATTAACACCGGGGAGCTGTTTTTT | CASSQDAPRLAINTGELFF
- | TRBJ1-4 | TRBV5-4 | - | TGTGCCAGCAGCAACCAGGGGTCTAATGAAAAACTGTTTTTT | CASSNQGSNEKLFF
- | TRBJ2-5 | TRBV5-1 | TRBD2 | TGCGCCAGCAGCTTGGGGACTAGCGAGGCGGAGACCCAGTACTTC | CASSLGTSEAETQYF
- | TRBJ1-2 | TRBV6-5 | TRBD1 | TGTGCCAGCAGTTACTCCCTCGGGACAGCTAATGGCTACACCTTC | CASSYSLGTANGYTF
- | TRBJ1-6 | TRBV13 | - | TGTGCCAGCAGCTTAAGCAGTCAGGGTTCCTATAATTCACCCCTCCACTTT | CASSLSSQGSYNSPLHF
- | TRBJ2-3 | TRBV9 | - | TGTGCCAGCAGCCCCTACTCCGGGACTGCCACAGATACGCAGTATTTT | CASSPYSGTATDTQYF
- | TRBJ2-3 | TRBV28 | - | TGTGCCAGCAGGCGGACAGTTAGCACAGATACGCAGTATTTT | CASRRTVSTDTQYF
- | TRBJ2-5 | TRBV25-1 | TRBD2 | TGTGCCAGCAGCCACGTAGCGGGAGGGGAGACCCAGTACTTC | CASSHVAGGETQYF
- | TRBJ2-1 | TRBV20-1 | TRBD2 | TGCAGTGCTAGTCGAGCGGGAGGGAACAATGAGCAGTTCTTC | CSASRAGGNNEQFF
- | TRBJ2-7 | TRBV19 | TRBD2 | TGTGCCAGTGGTACTAGCGGGGTCTACGAGCAGTACTTC | CASGTSGVYEQYF
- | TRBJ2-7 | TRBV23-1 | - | TGCGCCAGCCAACATTTGAGGGAGCAGTACTTC | CASQHLREQYF
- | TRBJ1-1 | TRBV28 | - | TGTGCCAGCAGTTTCAGGACAGATTGGGCTTTCTTT | CASSFRTDWAFF
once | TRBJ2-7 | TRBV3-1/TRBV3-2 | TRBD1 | TGTGCCAGCAGCCAGGAGTGGACAGGGTACTCCTACGAGCAGTACTTC | CASSQEWTGYSYEQYF
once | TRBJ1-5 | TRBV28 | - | TGTGCCAGCAACCTAAACAGGGTGGGCAATCAGCCCCAGCATTTT | CASNLNRVGNQPQHF
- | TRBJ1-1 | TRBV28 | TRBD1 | TGTGCCAGCAGTCTTCGACAGGGTTCCTACACTGAAGCTTTCTTT | CASSLRQGSYTEAFF
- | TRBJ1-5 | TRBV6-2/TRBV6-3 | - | TGTGCCAGCAGTTACGGGTCAGGGCTCAATCAGCCCCAGCATTTT | CASSYGSGLNQPQHF
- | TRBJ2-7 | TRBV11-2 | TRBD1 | TGTGCCAGCAGTCCAGGGGACAGGGGTCAGTCCTACGAGCAGTACTTC | CASSPGDRGQSYEQYF
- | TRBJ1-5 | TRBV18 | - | TGTGCCAGCTCACCACTACCGACAGTCTCTAATCAGCCCCAGCATTTT | CASSPLPTVSNQPQHF
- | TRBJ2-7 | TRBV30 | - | TGTGCCTGGAGGCGTCAGGGCGAGCAGTACTTC | CAWRRQGEQYF
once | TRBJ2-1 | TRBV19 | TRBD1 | TGTGCCAGCAGGGACAGTCCAGGAAGGGCTGAGCAGTTCTTC | CASRDSPGRAEQFF
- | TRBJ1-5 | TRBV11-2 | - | TGTGCCAGCAGCTTAGAGGGAGGGGTACCGAATCAGCCCCAGCATTTT | CASSLEGGVPNQPQHF
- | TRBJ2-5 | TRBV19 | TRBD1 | TGTGCCAGTAGCGGGACAGCTCAAGAGACCCAGTACTTC | CASSGTAQETQYF
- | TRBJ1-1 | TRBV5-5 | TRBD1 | TGTGCCAGCACCGTTGTCCCGGACAGGGTGGGTGGAGCTTTCTTT | CASTVVPDRVGGAFF
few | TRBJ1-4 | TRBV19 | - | TGTGCCAGTAGTATTCCGGGAGATAATGAAAAACTGTTTTTT | CASSIPGDNEKLFF
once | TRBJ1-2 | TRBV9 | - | TGTGCCAGCAGCGTCGGGTATGGCTACACCTTC | CASSVGYGYTF
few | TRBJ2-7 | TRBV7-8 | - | TGTGCCAGCAGTTTCCTTCGGGGTCGCGAGCAGTACTTC | CASSFLRGREQYF
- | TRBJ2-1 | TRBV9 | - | TGTGCCAGCAGCTCAGACGGGGGCGGGAGTCTGTACAATGAGCAGTTCTTC | CASSSDGGGSLYNEQFF
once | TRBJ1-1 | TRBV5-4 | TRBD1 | TGTGCCAGCAGCGGGCCGCCTATCAACAGGGGAGGACACCAGAACACTGAAGCTTTCTTT | CASSGPPINRGGHQNTEAFF
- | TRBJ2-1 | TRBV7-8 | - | TGTGCCAGCAGCTTAGTAGGTAGCCTATTATACAATGAGCAGTTCTTC | CASSLVGSLLYNEQFF
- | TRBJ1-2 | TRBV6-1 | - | TGTGCCAGCAGAGAAGGGGGAGATGGCTACACCTTC | CASREGGDGYTF
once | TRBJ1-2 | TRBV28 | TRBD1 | TGTGCCAGCAGCCCAATAGACAGGGGGCTTGGCTACACCTTC | CASSPIDRGLGYTF
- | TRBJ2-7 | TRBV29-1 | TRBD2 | TGCAGCGGCTCTAGCGGGAGTGGAGAGCAGTACTTC | CSGSSGSGEQYF
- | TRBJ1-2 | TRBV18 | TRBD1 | TGTGCCAGCTCACCTCCAGGGGGCGAAGACTATGGCTACACCTTC | CASSPPGGEDYGYTF
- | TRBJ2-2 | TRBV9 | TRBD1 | TGTGCCAGCAGCGCGCGGGACAGGGCAATACACGGGGAGCTGTTTTTT | CASSARDRAIHGELFF
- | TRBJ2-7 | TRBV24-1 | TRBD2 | TGTGCCACCAGCGGTAGCGGGAGCTCCTACGAGCAGTACTTC | CATSGSGSSYEQYF
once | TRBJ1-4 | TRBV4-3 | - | TGCGCCAGCAGCCAAGATTTTTGGTACGCGACGGGGGGCGGTCGGGAAAAACTGTTTTTT | CASSQDFWYATGGGREKLFF
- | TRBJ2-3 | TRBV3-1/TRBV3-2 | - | TGTGCCAGCAGCCAAGAACCCGGACAGTCGGTCGGTGCAGATACGCAGTATTTT | CASSQEPGQSVGADTQYF
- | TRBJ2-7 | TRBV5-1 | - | TGCGCCAGCAGCTTGGAAGGGACAAAATACGAGCAGTACTTC | CASSLEGTKYEQYF
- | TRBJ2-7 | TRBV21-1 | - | TGTGCCAGCAGCAAATGTGGGGCATCCGTAATCCTCGAAGCCTACGAGCAGTACTTC | CASSKCGASVILEAYEQYF
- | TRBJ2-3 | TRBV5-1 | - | TGCGCCAGCAGCTCAAACACAGATACGCAGTATTTT | CASSSNTDTQYF
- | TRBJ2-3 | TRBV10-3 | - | TGTGCCATCAGTGAGTACGGCGGGGACCCTGATACGCAGTATTTT | CAISEYGGDPDTQYF
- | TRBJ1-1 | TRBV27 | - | TGTGCCAGCAGTCCTAATGACAGAAGTGAAGCTTTCTTT | CASSPNDRSEAFF
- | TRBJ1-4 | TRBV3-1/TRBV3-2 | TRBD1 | TGTGCCAGCAGCCAACAAGGCTTACAGGGGATTTCTGAAAAACTGTTTTTT | CASSQQGLQGISEKLFF
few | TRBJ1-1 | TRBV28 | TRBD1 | TGTGCCAGCACCTCGACAGGGGGCGTCGTGGGTGAAGCTTTCTTT | CASTSTGGVVGEAFF
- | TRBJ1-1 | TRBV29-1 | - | TGCAGCGTTTCGGGTACGTCGAACACTGAAGCTTTCTTT | CSVSGTSNTEAFF
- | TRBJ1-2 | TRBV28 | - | TGTGCCAGCAGTTTCCCCGCGGGCGGGCCCCCGATAAGCCGCTCCAACTATGGCTACACCTTC | CASSFPAGGPPISRSNYGYTF
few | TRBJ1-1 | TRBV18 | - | TGTGCCAGCTCACCATCCCGGGGAGAGACAGCGGGTAACACTGAAGCTTTCTTT | CASSPSRGETAGNTEAFF
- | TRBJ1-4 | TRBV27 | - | TGTGCCAGCAGACCCGCCTCACAGGGACGTGAAAAACTGTTTTTT | CASRPASQGREKLFF